This is a list of T cell receptor beta chains from one sample in a study of CD8+ T cells in alopecia areata. Sequencing used immunoSEQ multiplex PCR; TCRdb keeps in-frame clones, though not all of them. Of roughly 150,000 clones in the sample, about 56% are singletons; the top ten hold 15%. The sample in question was CD8+ T cells sorted from blood, obtained at week 4, from a patient treated with tofacitinib. The receptors come from a human donor with alopecia areata. The CDR3 runs from the conserved cysteine through the conserved F or W. D genes are given only for firm matches. Clone size is stated in some rows and not others, as once, few, many or a class when expanded.

j_gene: TRBJ2-6
d_gene: NA
abundance: NA
v_gene: TRBV6-5
CDR3nt: TGTGCCAGCAGTTACGGGGTAACCGGGGCCAACGTCCTGACTTTC
CDR3aa: CASSYGVTGANVLTF

j_gene: TRBJ1-1
d_gene: NA
abundance: NA
v_gene: TRBV30
CDR3nt: TGTGCCTGGAGAAGAGGGACTATGAACACTGAAGCTTTCTTT
CDR3aa: CAWRRGTMNTEAFF

j_gene: TRBJ1-6
d_gene: NA
abundance: few
v_gene: TRBV27
CDR3nt: TGTGCCAGCAGTTGGCAGGGATCACCCCTCCACTTT
CDR3aa: CASSWQGSPLHF

j_gene: TRBJ2-4
d_gene: NA
abundance: NA
v_gene: TRBV25-1
CDR3nt: TGTGCCAGCACATGGAGGAACATTCAGTACTTC
CDR3aa: CASTWRNIQYF

j_gene: TRBJ1-2
d_gene: NA
abundance: NA
v_gene: TRBV2
CDR3nt: TGTGCCAGCAGTGAAGCGCCGAACACCTACTATGGCTACACCTTC
CDR3aa: CASSEAPNTYYGYTF

j_gene: TRBJ1-1
d_gene: TRBD1
abundance: NA
v_gene: TRBV9
CDR3nt: TGTGCCAGCAGCGTTGACAGGGGGCTAGCTTTCTTT
CDR3aa: CASSVDRGLAFF

j_gene: TRBJ2-7
d_gene: NA
abundance: NA
v_gene: TRBV7-9
CDR3nt: TGTGCCAGCAGCATCAGGGGTTCCGGTCGATACGAGCAGTACTTC
CDR3aa: CASSIRGSGRYEQYF

j_gene: TRBJ2-3
d_gene: NA
abundance: few
v_gene: TRBV7-6
CDR3nt: TGTGCCAGCAGCTTAATCGCCGGCGGAGATTGGGGCACAGATACGCAGTATTTT
CDR3aa: CASSLIAGGDWGTDTQYF

j_gene: TRBJ2-7
d_gene: TRBD1
abundance: NA
v_gene: TRBV15
CDR3nt: TGTGCCACCAGCGTAGACAGGGGGCTCGACGAGCAGTACTTC
CDR3aa: CATSVDRGLDEQYF

j_gene: TRBJ2-2
d_gene: TRBD2
abundance: NA
v_gene: TRBV5-4
CDR3nt: TGTGCCAGCAGCTTGGGCCCCACCACTAGCGGGGGAAAAACCGGGGAGCTGTTTTTT
CDR3aa: CASSLGPTTSGGKTGELFF

j_gene: TRBJ2-1
d_gene: TRBD2
abundance: few
v_gene: TRBV7-3
CDR3nt: TGTGCCAGCAGCTTACCCTTGACTAGCGGGGGTTACAATGAGCAGTTCTTC
CDR3aa: CASSLPLTSGGYNEQFF

j_gene: TRBJ2-6
d_gene: NA
abundance: few
v_gene: TRBV9
CDR3nt: TGTGCCAGCAGCGTATCCGGGGCCAACGTCCTGACTTTC
CDR3aa: CASSVSGANVLTF

j_gene: TRBJ1-4
d_gene: NA
abundance: NA
v_gene: TRBV4-2
CDR3nt: TGTGCCAGCAGCCAAGATCTAACACCCCCCGTTTTT
CDR3aa: CASSQDLTPPVF

j_gene: TRBJ2-7
d_gene: NA
abundance: NA
v_gene: TRBV30
CDR3nt: TGTGCCTGGAGTGCCTTTAGGACGGACTACGAGCAGTACTTC
CDR3aa: CAWSAFRTDYEQYF

j_gene: TRBJ2-7
d_gene: TRBD1
abundance: NA
v_gene: TRBV5-6
CDR3nt: TGTGCCAGCAGCTTGATTACCGGGACAGGAGTATACGAGCAGTACTTC
CDR3aa: CASSLITGTGVYEQYF

j_gene: TRBJ1-1
d_gene: NA
abundance: NA
v_gene: TRBV30
CDR3nt: TGTGCCTGGAGTGCCGGTTCCACTACAGAAGCTTTCTTT
CDR3aa: CAWSAGSTTEAFF

j_gene: TRBJ1-2
d_gene: TRBD1
abundance: NA
v_gene: TRBV7-6
CDR3nt: TGTGCCAGCAGCTTTTGGGACAGCTCTTCTAACTATGGCTACACCTTC
CDR3aa: CASSFWDSSSNYGYTF

j_gene: TRBJ1-1
d_gene: NA
abundance: NA
v_gene: TRBV7-3
CDR3nt: TGTGCCAGCAGCTTGGGACAGAACACTGAAGCTTTCTTT
CDR3aa: CASSLGQNTEAFF

j_gene: TRBJ1-1
d_gene: NA
abundance: few
v_gene: TRBV19
CDR3nt: TGTGCCAGTAGTATAAACAGGGACGACACTGAAGCTTTCTTT
CDR3aa: CASSINRDDTEAFF

j_gene: TRBJ1-2
d_gene: NA
abundance: NA
v_gene: TRBV13
CDR3nt: TGTGCCAGCAGCTTAGGGGGTTTTCTGCCTTCTGATGGCTACACCTTC
CDR3aa: CASSLGGFLPSDGYTF

j_gene: TRBJ2-5
d_gene: NA
abundance: few
v_gene: TRBV19
CDR3nt: TGTGCCAGTAGTATAAGTGAGACCCAGTACTTC
CDR3aa: CASSISETQYF

j_gene: TRBJ2-7
d_gene: TRBD1
abundance: NA
v_gene: TRBV29-1
CDR3nt: TGCAGCGTTATTCCCGACAGGGCCAACGGTTACGAGCAGTACTTC
CDR3aa: CSVIPDRANGYEQYF

j_gene: TRBJ2-2
d_gene: NA
abundance: NA
v_gene: TRBV9
CDR3nt: TGTGCCAGCAGCGTAGGGACCGTGAACACCGGGGAGCTGTTTTTT
CDR3aa: CASSVGTVNTGELFF

j_gene: TRBJ1-1
d_gene: NA
abundance: NA
v_gene: TRBV5-6
CDR3nt: TGTGCCAGCAGCAGACCGGGCACTGAAGCTTTCTTT
CDR3aa: CASSRPGTEAFF

j_gene: TRBJ2-2
d_gene: NA
abundance: few
v_gene: TRBV29-1
CDR3nt: TGCAGCGTTGTGACCCCGGGAAAGAACACCGGGGAGCTGTTTTTT
CDR3aa: CSVVTPGKNTGELFF

j_gene: TRBJ2-5
d_gene: NA
abundance: NA
v_gene: TRBV29-1
CDR3nt: TGCAGCGTTGGGAGGGCGCAAGAGACCCAGTACTTC
CDR3aa: CSVGRAQETQYF

j_gene: TRBJ2-3
d_gene: TRBD2
abundance: NA
v_gene: TRBV5-1
CDR3nt: TGCGCCAGCAGCTTACTGGGACTACACACAGATACGCAGTATTTT
CDR3aa: CASSLLGLHTDTQYF

j_gene: TRBJ2-7
d_gene: TRBD1
abundance: NA
v_gene: TRBV5-1
CDR3nt: TGCGCCAGCAGCTGGGGACAGGGGAGCTCCTACGAGCAGTACTTC
CDR3aa: CASSWGQGSSYEQYF

j_gene: TRBJ1-1
d_gene: NA
abundance: NA
v_gene: TRBV2
CDR3nt: TGTGCCAGGAACCTGAACACTGAAGCTTTCTTT
CDR3aa: CARNLNTEAFF

j_gene: TRBJ2-5
d_gene: NA
abundance: many
v_gene: TRBV6-5
CDR3nt: TGTGCCAGCAGTTACCACGATCGGGGGCGGAAGACCCAGTACTTC
CDR3aa: CASSYHDRGRKTQYF

j_gene: TRBJ2-7
d_gene: NA
abundance: NA
v_gene: TRBV27
CDR3nt: TGTGCCAGCAGTTTAGGGGGGGCTGCCTACGAGCAGTACTTC
CDR3aa: CASSLGGAAYEQYF

j_gene: TRBJ2-1
d_gene: NA
abundance: NA
v_gene: TRBV5-6
CDR3nt: TGTGCCAGCAGCTGGGGTGGAAGTGAGCAGTTCTTC
CDR3aa: CASSWGGSEQFF

j_gene: TRBJ2-7
d_gene: NA
abundance: NA
v_gene: TRBV29-1
CDR3nt: TGCAGCGTTGTAGGCTCCTTGGGCTCCTACGAGCAGTACTTC
CDR3aa: CSVVGSLGSYEQYF

j_gene: TRBJ2-7
d_gene: TRBD1
abundance: NA
v_gene: TRBV5-4
CDR3nt: TGTGCCAGCAGCACCAGACCGGGACAGGCCTACGAGCAGTACTTC
CDR3aa: CASSTRPGQAYEQYF

j_gene: TRBJ2-7
d_gene: NA
abundance: NA
v_gene: TRBV30
CDR3nt: TGTGCCTGGAGTGTACCCCGGGAAATGTACGAGCAGTACTTC
CDR3aa: CAWSVPREMYEQYF

j_gene: TRBJ2-1
d_gene: NA
abundance: NA
v_gene: TRBV29-1
CDR3nt: TGCAGCATCCTCAACAATGAGCAGTTCTTC
CDR3aa: CSILNNEQFF

j_gene: TRBJ1-2
d_gene: NA
abundance: few
v_gene: TRBV10-3
CDR3nt: TGTGCCATCAGTGAGTCTCCGGGTATGGGGTATGGCTACACCTTC
CDR3aa: CAISESPGMGYGYTF

j_gene: TRBJ1-6
d_gene: TRBD1
abundance: few
v_gene: TRBV5-4
CDR3nt: TGTGCCAGCAGCCCAGGGACAGATAATTCACCCCTCCACTTT
CDR3aa: CASSPGTDNSPLHF

j_gene: TRBJ1-1
d_gene: NA
abundance: NA
v_gene: TRBV5-6
CDR3nt: TGTGCCAGCAGCTTTGGACTGGGGGAAGCTTTCTTT
CDR3aa: CASSFGLGEAFF

j_gene: TRBJ1-2
d_gene: NA
abundance: few
v_gene: TRBV5-6
CDR3nt: TGTGCCAGCAGCTTGATGGGGGGTGGCTATGGCTACACCTTC
CDR3aa: CASSLMGGGYGYTF

j_gene: TRBJ1-1
d_gene: NA
abundance: NA
v_gene: TRBV7-9
CDR3nt: TGTGCCAGCAGCTTAGGCAGGGCCACTGAAGCTTTCTTT
CDR3aa: CASSLGRATEAFF

j_gene: TRBJ1-2
d_gene: TRBD1
abundance: NA
v_gene: TRBV4-3
CDR3nt: TGCGCCAGCAGCCCGACGCCTCCGGGACAGGAAGGCTATGGCTACACCTTC
CDR3aa: CASSPTPPGQEGYGYTF

j_gene: TRBJ2-3
d_gene: NA
abundance: NA
v_gene: TRBV13
CDR3nt: TGTGCCAGCAGCTTATCGGACACCCATACGCAGTATTTT
CDR3aa: CASSLSDTHTQYF

j_gene: TRBJ2-7
d_gene: NA
abundance: few
v_gene: TRBV30
CDR3nt: TGTGCCTGGAGCCTGGATCTCTACGAGCAGTACTTC
CDR3aa: CAWSLDLYEQYF

j_gene: TRBJ2-4
d_gene: TRBD2
abundance: few
v_gene: TRBV7-8
CDR3nt: TGTGCCAGCAGCCTCGGTCCGGGGGGGCCGGCCAAAAACATTCAGTACTTC
CDR3aa: CASSLGPGGPAKNIQYF

j_gene: TRBJ2-7
d_gene: NA
abundance: NA
v_gene: TRBV9
CDR3nt: TGTGCCAGCAGCGAGAGCACACTGGTCCCATCGGGGGAGCAGTACTTC
CDR3aa: CASSESTLVPSGEQYF